Listed here are 11 T cell receptor beta chains from one sample, sequenced in a study of T cells in Graves' hyperthyroidism and ophthalmopathy. TCR beta CDR3 regions were amplified from RNA. The HTBI primer set drove a first-round RT-PCR of the TCR CDR3. TCRdb re-analysed the multiplex PCR reads in MiXCR, keeping a single row per CDR3 protein. The sample records a few hundred thousand distinct CDR3 sequences, 20% to 25% being singletons. The sequenced material came from blood. The receptor set was obtained from a woman aged 45-59 years with Graves' hyperthyroidism.

This chain joins TRBV28 and TRBJ1-5; TRBD1 matches at 9 bases. Germline CDR1 MDHEN, CDR2 SYDVKM. The ends lost 6 bases at V and 2 bases at J; junction bases unmatched: 11. The CDR3 contains 17 residues. CDR3 in DNA: TGTGCCAGCAGGAGGACAGGGGCCGACCTGGGCAATCAGCCCCAGCATTTT. Translated, it gives CASRRTGADLGNQPQHF.

The chain is built from TRBV7-2 and TRBJ1-2; a weak D match, TRBD1 (6 bases). V lost 7 bases to trimming and J lost 4 bases, with 16 bases between them. The length of the CDR3 is 14 residues. Germline CDR1 and CDR2: SGHTA and FQGNSA. CDR3 residues: CASKTGSGGYGYTF. The CDR3 DNA is TGTGCCAGCAAAACAGGGTCCGGCGGCTATGGCTACACCTTC.

This sequence joins TRBV29-1 and TRBJ2-7; 12 nucleotides line up with TRBD2. V trimming: 5 bases; J trimming: 5 bases; junction bases outside the gene matches: 7. Germline lookup yields CDR1 SQVTM and CDR2 ANQGSEA. The CDR3 is 14 amino acids. In nucleotides, the CDR3 is TGCAGCGTTTCCCCGACTAGCGGGAGTAACGAGCAGTACTTC. This gives the protein CSVSPTSGSNEQYF.

A word on this clonotype: This may stem from a read error, because a much larger clone lies one nucleotide away. The gene calls are TRBV12-3 or TRBV12-4 and TRBJ1-2, with 9 bases that match TRBD1. The CDR3 has 15 amino acids. Trimming took 5 bases from V and 2 from J; bases not matched to a gene: 6. For the CDR3, the DNA is TGTGCCAGCAGTCGCCGGACAGGGGCCAACTATGGCTACACCTTC. This encodes CASSRRTGANYGYTF.

The table lists this clonotype with many counts. The V call is TRBV11-1, the J call TRBJ2-7; D is ambiguous. V lost 1 base and J 3 bases, leaving 13 bases between the germline ends. CDR1 and CDR2 from the germline V gene are SGHAT and FQDESV (reference sequence). The CDR3 is 15 residues long. This CDR3 is CASSLVGQDDYEQYF. The CDR3 region has the DNA TGTGCCAGCAGCTTAGTTGGTCAGGACGACTACGAGCAGTACTTC. Drawing the rest from reference TRBV11-1 and TRBJ2-7, the complete variable domain is EAEVAQSPRYKITEKSQAVAFWCDPISGHATLYWYRQILGQGPELLVQFQDESVVDDSQLPKDRFSAERLKGVDSTLKIQPAELGDSAMYLCASSLVGQDDYEQYFGPGTRLTVT.

This clonotype was counted a few times. The chain uses TRBV10-3 and TRBJ1-1; TRBD1 agrees at 9 bases. The germline gives CDR1 ENHRY, CDR2 SYGVKD. The length of the CDR3 is 14 residues. The junction had 4 bases not matched to a gene; V was cut back by 7 bases and J by 1 base. CDR3 in amino acids: CAIKTGGPNTEAFF. The CDR3 DNA sequence: TGTGCCATCAAAACAGGGGGCCCGAACACTGAAGCTTTCTTT.

The rearrangement links TRBV20-1 to TRBJ2-7; 8 nucleotides line up with TRBD1. Per germline, CDR1 DFQATT and CDR2 SNEGSKA (reference sequence). V shed 1 base and J 4 bases; nucleotides not matched to a gene: 6. The CDR3 totals 14 residues. The CDR3 DNA reads TGCAGTGCTAGAGTGGGCAGGGGGCGGTACGAGCAGTACTTC. Residues: CSARVGRGRYEQYF.

This clonotype was recorded many times. This chain uses TRBV6-1 with TRBJ1-2; D not resolved. The germline V gene has CDR1 MNHNS and CDR2 SASEGT. V was trimmed by 6 bases and J by 4 bases, leaving 18 bases between them. This CDR3 is 15 amino acids long. The CDR3 coding sequence is TGTGCCAGCAGCTGGGAGGCGGAAGTCTTCTATGGCTACACCTTC. Its protein is CASSWEAEVFYGYTF.

This clonotype was seen repeatedly, ten times or more. This chain links TRBV5-6 with TRBJ1-5; D remains ambiguous. Germline V gives CDR1 SGHDT, CDR2 YYEEEE. The CDR3 totals 13 residues. Between the trimmed V and J ends, which lost 3 bases and 5 bases, there was a span of 9 bases. The CDR3 here is CASSSLGDQPQHF. The CDR3 DNA reads as TGTGCCAGCAGCTCCCTCGGGGATCAGCCCCAGCATTTT.

The chain is built from TRBV10-3 and TRBJ1-2; 7 bases are shared with TRBD1. This CDR3 region has 15 residues. Germline trimming cut 1 base from V and 8 bases from J; bases unmatched to any gene: 10. The germline V gene has CDR1 ENHRY and CDR2 SYGVKD. In DNA, the CDR3 is TGTGCCATCAGTGAGTTCGAGACAGGGCCCGGGGGCTACACCTTC. Its translation: CAISEFETGPGGYTF.

This clonotype was observed a few times. The V and J genes are TRBV30 and TRBJ1-5; unclear D gene. V was shortened by 0 bases and J by 0 bases, with 6 bases between the two germline ends. Per germline, CDR1 GTSNPN and CDR2 SVGIG (reference sequence). The CDR3 runs 14 residues. CDR3 in DNA: TGTGCCTGGAGTGTACCCATTAGCAATCAGCCCCAGCATTTT. Translation: CAWSVPISNQPQHF.